The next 20 T cell receptor beta chains were all read from a single sample in a study of blood T cell repertoires in COVID-19. Libraries were prepared by immunoSEQ multiplex PCR; TCRdb keeps only in-frame clonotypes and omits some of them. The sample shows approximately 49,000 clones, roughly 84% of them seen only once. The sample consisted of peripheral blood. These receptors were taken from a man aged 50 to 60 with acute or convalescent COVID-19.

V usage is TRBV4-1 and J usage is TRBJ1-5, with a tentative D call TRBD1 (6 bases). The CDR3 is made up of 14 amino acids. The germline V and J ends were trimmed by 4 bases and 4 bases, with 11 bases remaining between them. The germline CDR1 and CDR2 sequences are MGHRA and YSYEKL. DNA of the CDR3: TGCGCCAGCAGCCTAGTCACAGGGAATCAGCCCCAGCATTTT. Translation gives CASSLVTGNQPQHF.

DNA for the CDR3: TGTGCCAGCAGTTTGGGACGCAGGGGAGAGGATTCACCCCTCCACTTT. It translates to CASSLGRRGEDSPLHF. The chain has TRBV27 and TRBJ1-6; the D gene is possibly TRBD1 (6 bases). Germline V gene data show CDR1 as MNHEY and CDR2 as SMNVEV (reference sequence). Trimming removed 3 bases at V and 8 bases at J, with 17 bases between. The CDR3 totals 16 residues.

There are a few counts of this clone. The chain combines TRBV7-2 with TRBJ2-2; 7 nucleotides match TRBD1. V lost 5 bases and J lost 2; bases outside the gene matches: 8. The CDR3 loop spans 16 amino acids. The V gene's germline CDR1 is SGHTA and CDR2 FQGNSA. CDR3 bases: TGTGCCAGCAGCCGTGGCACAGGGGTCAACACCGGGGAGCTGTTTTTT. Its protein product is CASSRGTGVNTGELFF.

The genes are TRBV5-1 and TRBJ2-7; a weak D match, TRBD2 (6 bases). The CDR3 consists of 15 residues. V was shortened by 2 bases and J by 0 bases, with 12 bases between the two germline ends. In germline, CDR1 is SGHRS, CDR2 YFSETQ. CDR3 nucleotides: TGCGCCAGCAGCTTAAAACTAGCCTCCTCCTACGAGCAGTACTTC. Amino acid sequence: CASSLKLASSYEQYF.

The chain links TRBV7-8 to TRBJ1-6, with D tentatively TRBD1 (5 bases). CDR3 length: 15 residues. Trimming took 5 bases from V and 2 from J, leaving 10 bases between them. Germline CDR1 reads SGHVS; CDR2 reads FQNEAQ. CDR3 residues: CASSPGYTYNSPLHF. DNA for the CDR3: TGTGCCAGCAGCCCAGGGTACACCTATAATTCACCCCTCCACTTT.

The genes are TRBV14 and TRBJ2-7, with TRBD2 matching over 7 bases. CDR1 is SGHDN, CDR2 FVKESK, per germline. V was pared by 4 bases and J by 0 bases, with 9 bases of the junction left unmatched. The CDR3 loop spans 16 amino acids. CDR3 in DNA: TGTGCCAGCAGCCCCTCCGGGGAGGGCGGCTCCTACGAGCAGTACTTC. This encodes CASSPSGEGGSYEQYF. The full variable domain, its missing parts supplied by reference TRBV14 and TRBJ2-7, is EAGVTQFPSHSVIEKGQTVTLRCDPISGHDNLYWYRRVMGKEIKFLLHFVKESKQDESGMPNNRFLAERTGGTYSTLKVQPAELEDSGVYFCASSPSGEGGSYEQYFGPGTRLTVT.

This chain uses TRBV5-8 with TRBJ2-7; no clear D gene. The ends were cut back, 0 bases at V and 7 bases at J, with 5 bases in the middle. Germline CDR1 reads SGHTS; CDR2 reads YDEGEE. The CDR3 runs 11 residues. The CDR3 region has the DNA TGTGCCAGCAGCTTGGGTCTAGAGCAGTACTTC. It yields the protein CASSLGLEQYF.

This sequence joins TRBV19 and TRBJ1-5; D is unresolved. This CDR3 has 13 amino acids. The germline V and J ends were trimmed by 1 base and 11 bases, with 12 bases remaining between them. In germline, CDR1 is LNHDA, CDR2 SQIVND (reference sequence). The DNA of the CDR3 is TGTGCCAGTAGTATAGCCACGGATCTAGCCCAGCATTTT. Protein sequence: CASSIATDLAQHF.

This chain connects TRBV6-5 to TRBJ2-1; 10 bases fit TRBD2. Trimming removed 10 bases from V and 4 bases from J; junction bases left unmatched: 4. Germline loops: CDR1 MNHEY, CDR2 SVGAGI. The CDR3 covers 13 residues. The CDR3 sequence is CATGTSAYNEQFF. The CDR3 nucleotides are TGTGCCACCGGGACTAGCGCATACAATGAGCAGTTCTTC.

The chain combines TRBV28 with TRBJ2-7; D unclear. Trimming cost V 5 bases and J 4 bases, with 9 bases left between them. The CDR3 contains 12 residues. Germline CDR1 MDHEN, CDR2 SYDVKM. The CDR3 loop is CASSPRAYEQYF. The CDR3 nucleotides read TGTGCCAGCAGTCCCCGTGCGTACGAGCAGTACTTC.

Note on this clone: The identical CDR3 is also encoded by other nucleotide sequences in the sample. The chain combines TRBV4-1 with TRBJ1-5; 8 nucleotides agree with TRBD1. The V and J ends lost 3 bases and 2 bases, in that order; junction bases with no gene match: 3. This CDR3 has 15 residues. CDR1 MGHRA and CDR2 YSYEKL come from the germline V gene. CDR3 nucleotide sequence: TGCGCCAGCAGCCAGCCGGACAGGGGCAATCAGCCCCAGCATTTT. It specifies CASSQPDRGNQPQHF.

V gene TRBV9 combines with J gene TRBJ1-3; no reliable D call. Per germline, CDR1 SGDLS and CDR2 YYNGEE. The V and J ends lost 2 bases and 3 bases respectively, with 9 bases between them. The CDR3 has 14 amino acids. This CDR3 is CASSVTGIGNTIYF. DNA of the CDR3: TGTGCCAGCAGCGTCACCGGGATTGGAAACACCATATATTTT. Full variable domain (rest looked up from reference TRBV9 and TRBJ1-3): DSGVTQTPKHLITATGQRVTLRCSPRSGDLSVYWYQQSLDQGLQFLIQYYNGEERAKGNILERFSAQQFPDLHSELNLSSLELGDSALYFCASSVTGIGNTIYFGEGSWLTVV.

V usage is TRBV28 and J usage is TRBJ2-5; no clear D. Trimming took off 6 bases at V and 7 bases at J, with 6 bases between the two ends. The CDR3 has 10 amino acids. Germline V gene lookup returns CDR1 MDHEN and CDR2 SYDVKM. The CDR3 loop is CASSRGTQYF. The CDR3 bases are TGTGCCAGCAGCAGAGGGACCCAGTACTTC. The full variable domain, with the rest looked up from reference TRBV28 and TRBJ2-5, is DVKVTQSSRYLVKRTGEKVFLECVQDMDHENMFWYRQDPGLGLRLIYFSYDVKMKEKGDIPEGYSVSREKKERFSLILESASTNQTSMYLCASSRGTQYFGPGTRLLVL.

The chain carries TRBV4-2 and TRBJ1-2; TRBD1 agrees at 8 bases. CDR3 size: 16 residues. Germline lookup yields CDR1 LGHNA and CDR2 YNFKEQ. With V trimmed by 0 bases and J by 4 bases, 7 bases remained unmatched. The CDR3 spells CASSQDLDRAGYGYTF. Written as DNA, the CDR3 is TGTGCCAGCAGCCAAGACCTGGACAGGGCGGGCTATGGCTACACCTTC.

The chain is built from TRBV30 and TRBJ2-3; 10 bases are shared with TRBD2. V lost 2 bases to trimming and J lost 6 bases; unmatched junction nucleotides: 11. Per germline, CDR1 GTSNPN and CDR2 SVGIG (reference sequence). There are 16 residues in the CDR3. CDR3 protein: CAWSPLAGGRGDTQYF. CDR3 in DNA: TGTGCCTGGAGTCCTTTAGCGGGAGGACGGGGCGATACGCAGTATTTT. The entire variable domain, with the rest obtained from reference TRBV30 and TRBJ2-3, is as follows: SQTIHQWPATLVQPVGSPLSLECTVEGTSNPNLYWYRQAAGRGLQLLFYSVGIGQISSEVPQNLSASRPQDRQFILSSKKLLLSDSGFYLCAWSPLAGGRGDTQYFGPGTRLTVL.

V and J are TRBV9 and TRBJ1-4, with D perhaps matching TRBD1 (5 bases). V lost 7 bases, J lost 3 bases, and 10 bases lay in between. Germline V CDR1 and CDR2: SGDLS, YYNGEE. This CDR3 comprises 13 residues. This CDR3 is CASRGVANEKLFF. The CDR3 nucleotides are TGTGCCAGCCGGGGGGTGGCTAATGAAAAACTGTTTTTT.

This clone was seen just once. The chain recombines TRBV28 with TRBJ1-2; weak D call: TRBD1 (5 bases). The CDR3 has 12 residues. Germline CDR1 and CDR2: MDHEN and SYDVKM. Trimming removed 6 bases from V and 3 bases from J, with 8 bases in between. CDR3: CASRIGDYGYTF. The CDR3 nucleotides are TGTGCCAGCAGAATAGGGGACTATGGCTACACCTTC.

The CDR3 loop reads CAISRGQDYNSPLHF. In nucleotides, the CDR3 is TGTGCCATCAGTCGCGGACAGGACTATAATTCACCCCTCCACTTT. The J gene is TRBJ1-6, the V gene TRBV10-3; 7 bases align to TRBD1. Germline V gene sequence: CDR1 ENHRY, CDR2 SYGVKD. With V trimmed by 5 bases and J by 3 bases, 4 bases remained unmatched. This CDR3 has 15 amino acids.

The chain links TRBV11-2 to TRBJ2-6, with D possibly TRBD1 on 5 matching bases. This CDR3 region has 16 residues. From germline, CDR1 is SGHAT and CDR2 FQNNGV. The V end lost 1 base, the J end lost 7 bases, and 14 bases lay between the germline ends. CDR3 nucleotide sequence: TGTGCCAGCAGCTTAGTTGGAGATAGGGGTGCCAACGTCCTGACTTTC. Its protein product is CASSLVGDRGANVLTF.

This chain links TRBV7-6 with TRBJ2-1; 10 bases fit TRBD1. The CDR3 length is 15 residues. CDR1 and CDR2 from the germline V gene are SGHVS and FNYEAQ. Trimming at V came to 5 bases and at J to 9 bases, leaving 10 bases not matched to a gene. In DNA form, the CDR3 reads TGTGCCAGCAGCCCAGGGACAGGGGATGGCGGTGAGCAGTTCTTC. Amino acids: CASSPGTGDGGEQFF. Complete variable domain (other parts from reference TRBV7-6 and TRBJ2-1): GAGVSQSPRYKVTKRGQDVALRCDPISGHVSLYWYRQALGQGPEFLTYFNYEAQQDKSGLPNDRFSAERPEGSISTLTIQRTEQRDSAMYRCASSPGTGDGGEQFFGPGTRLTVL.